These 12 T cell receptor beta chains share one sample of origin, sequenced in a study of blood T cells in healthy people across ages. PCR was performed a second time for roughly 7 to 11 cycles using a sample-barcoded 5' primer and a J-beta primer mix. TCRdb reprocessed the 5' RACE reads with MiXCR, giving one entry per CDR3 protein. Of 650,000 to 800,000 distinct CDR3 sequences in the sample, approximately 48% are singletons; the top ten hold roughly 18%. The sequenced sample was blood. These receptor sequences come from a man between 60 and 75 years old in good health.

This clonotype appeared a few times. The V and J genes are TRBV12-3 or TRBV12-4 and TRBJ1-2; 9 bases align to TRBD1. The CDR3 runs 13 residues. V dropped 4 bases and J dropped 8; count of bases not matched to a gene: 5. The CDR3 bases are TGTGCCAGCAGTTCACCGGGACAGGGAGGCTACACCTTC. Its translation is CASSSPGQGGYTF.

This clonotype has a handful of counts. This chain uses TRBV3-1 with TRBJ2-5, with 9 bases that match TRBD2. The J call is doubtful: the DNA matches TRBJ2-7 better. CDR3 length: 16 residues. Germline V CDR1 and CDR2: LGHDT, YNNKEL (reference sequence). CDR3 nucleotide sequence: TGTGCCAGCAGCCAAGGTCGCTTAGCGGGGGTTTACGAGCAGTACTTC. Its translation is CASSQGRLAGVYEQYF.

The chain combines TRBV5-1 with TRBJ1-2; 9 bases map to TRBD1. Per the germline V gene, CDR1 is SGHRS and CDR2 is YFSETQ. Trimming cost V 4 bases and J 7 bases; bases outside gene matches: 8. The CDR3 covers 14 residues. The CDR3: CASSGREQGAGYTF. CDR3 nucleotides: TGCGCCAGCAGCGGGCGGGAACAGGGGGCTGGCTACACCTTC.

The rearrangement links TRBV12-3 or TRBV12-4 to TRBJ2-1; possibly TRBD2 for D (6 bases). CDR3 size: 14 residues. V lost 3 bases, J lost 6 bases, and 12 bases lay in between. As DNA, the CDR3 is TGTGCCAGCAGTTTTGGAGGGAATGTCAATGAGCAGTTCTTC. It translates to CASSFGGNVNEQFF.

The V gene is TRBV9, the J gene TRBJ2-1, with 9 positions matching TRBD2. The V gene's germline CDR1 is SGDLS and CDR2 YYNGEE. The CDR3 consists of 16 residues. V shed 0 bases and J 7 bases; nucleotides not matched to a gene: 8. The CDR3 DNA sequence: TGTGCCAGCAGCGTAGTTGGCGGGGGGGGAGTAAATGAGCAGTTCTTC. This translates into CASSVVGGGGVNEQFF.

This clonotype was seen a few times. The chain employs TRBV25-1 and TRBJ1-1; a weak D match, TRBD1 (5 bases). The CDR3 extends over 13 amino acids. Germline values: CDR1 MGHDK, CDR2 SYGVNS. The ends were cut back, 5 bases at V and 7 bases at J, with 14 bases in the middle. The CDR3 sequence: CASSLPGGDEAFF. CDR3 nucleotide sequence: TGTGCCAGCAGTCTCCCCGGGGGTGATGAAGCTTTCTTT.

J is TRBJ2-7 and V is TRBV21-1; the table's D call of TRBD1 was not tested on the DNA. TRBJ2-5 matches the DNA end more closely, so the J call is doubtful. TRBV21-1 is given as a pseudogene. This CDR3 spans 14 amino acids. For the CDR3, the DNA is TGTGCCAGCAGCAAAGGGGTCAGGGGGGAGACCCAGTACTTC. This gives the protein CASSKGVRGETQYF.

The CDR3 DNA is TGTGCCAGCAGTAGACAGGGCCTCGAGAACACTGAAGCTTTCTTT. This gives the protein CASSRQGLENTEAFF. The V call is TRBV9, the J call TRBJ1-1, with 7 bases identical to TRBD1. In germline, CDR1 is SGDLS, CDR2 YYNGEE. After removal of 5 bases from V and 1 base from J, the junction contained 8 bases not matched to a gene. CDR3 length equals 15 residues.

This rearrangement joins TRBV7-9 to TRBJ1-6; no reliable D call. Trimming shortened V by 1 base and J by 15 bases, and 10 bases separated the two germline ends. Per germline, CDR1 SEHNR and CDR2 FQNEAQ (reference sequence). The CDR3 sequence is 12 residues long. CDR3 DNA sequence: TGTGCCAGCAGCTTAGGAGGAAGGCACCTCCACTTT. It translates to CASSLGGRHLHF.

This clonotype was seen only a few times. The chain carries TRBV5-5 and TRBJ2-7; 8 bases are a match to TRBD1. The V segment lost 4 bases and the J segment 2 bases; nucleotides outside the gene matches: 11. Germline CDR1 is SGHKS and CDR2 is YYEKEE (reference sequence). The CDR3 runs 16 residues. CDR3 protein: CASSATTGAKAYEQYF. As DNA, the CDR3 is TGTGCCAGCAGCGCCACGACAGGGGCCAAAGCCTACGAGCAGTACTTC.

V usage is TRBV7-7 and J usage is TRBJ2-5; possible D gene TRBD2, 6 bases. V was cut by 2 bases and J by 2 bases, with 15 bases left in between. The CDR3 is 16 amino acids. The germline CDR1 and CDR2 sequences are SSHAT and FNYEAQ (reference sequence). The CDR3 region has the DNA TGTGCCAGCAGCTTATTAGGGTCGGGGGTTCAAGAGACCCAGTACTTC. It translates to CASSLLGSGVQETQYF.

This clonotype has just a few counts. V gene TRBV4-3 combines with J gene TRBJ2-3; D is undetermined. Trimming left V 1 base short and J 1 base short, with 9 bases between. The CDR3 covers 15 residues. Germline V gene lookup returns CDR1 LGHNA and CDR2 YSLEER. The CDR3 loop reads CASSQVFTGTDTQYF. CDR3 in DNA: TGCGCCAGCAGCCAAGTGTTTACCGGCACAGATACGCAGTATTTT.